These 5 T cell receptor beta chains share one sample of origin, sequenced in a study of blood T cell repertoires in COVID-19. Produced via immunoSEQ multiplex PCR; TCRdb's table is partial and in-frame only. Altogether about 55,000 clones are present, roughly 87% being singletons, with the ten largest covering about 2%. The sequencing sample was made of peripheral blood. These receptors were obtained from an older woman with acute or convalescent COVID-19.

The chain is built from TRBV15 and TRBJ1-6, with D tentatively TRBD1 (6 bases). The V end lost 4 bases, the J end lost 7 bases, and 8 bases lay between the germline ends. Germline loops: CDR1 LNHNV, CDR2 YYDKDF (reference sequence). The CDR3 runs 13 residues. CDR3 protein: CATSTGDNSPLHF. In nucleotides, the CDR3 is TGTGCCACCAGCACAGGGGACAATTCACCCCTCCACTTT.

This sequence joins TRBV3-1 (or the pseudogene TRBV3-2) and TRBJ1-1; perhaps TRBD1 as D (6 bases). The CDR3 totals 15 residues. V shed 4 bases and J shed 0 bases, with 12 bases lying between them. CDR1 is LGHDT and CDR2 is YNNKEL in the germline V gene (reference sequence). The DNA for the CDR3 is TGTGCCAGCAGCCGACCGGGACAAGTGAACACTGAAGCTTTCTTT. As protein: CASSRPGQVNTEAFF.

The chain uses TRBV18 and TRBJ1-1, with a tentative D call TRBD1 (6 bases). Looked up from germline, CDR1 is KGHSH and CDR2 is LQKENI. V lost 3 bases to trimming and J lost 0 bases, with 11 bases between them. The CDR3 runs 15 residues. CDR3 in amino acids: CASSPADSLNTEAFF. In nucleotides, the CDR3 is TGTGCCAGCTCACCCGCGGACAGTTTGAACACTGAAGCTTTCTTT.

The chain uses TRBV29-1 and TRBJ1-1, with no clear D. The CDR3 covers 10 residues. CDR1 is SQVTM and CDR2 is ANQGSEA in the germline V gene. V was clipped by 7 bases and J by 0 bases, with 3 bases between them. This CDR3 is CSALNTEAFF. The CDR3 region has the DNA TGCAGCGCCTTGAACACTGAAGCTTTCTTT.

The chain has TRBV10-3 and TRBJ1-1, with D unresolved. The V and J ends lost 4 bases and 3 bases respectively, with 9 bases between them. CDR1 and CDR2 from the germline V gene are ENHRY and SYGVKD. This CDR3 is built from 13 residues. CDR3 bases: TGTGCCATCAGTGGGGAGGCGGACACTGAAGCTTTCTTT. Protein product: CAISGEADTEAFF.